Presented here are 3 T cell receptor beta chains from one specimen sequenced in a study of shared clonotypes between healthy human individuals. Repertoires were generated with immunoSEQ multiplex PCR, while TCRdb's copy carries only in-frame clones and drops some. In the table there are 980,000 or so clones, about 80% of which are singletons. The sample consisted of memory CD4+ T cells sorted from blood. Subset described: CD45RA-negative fraction. The receptors come from a man younger than 35 in good health.

The V gene is TRBV7-9, the J gene TRBJ2-1; TRBD1 matches at 11 bases. Germline CDR1 is SEHNR and CDR2 is FQNEAQ (reference sequence). The CDR3 is 15 amino acids. Trimming at V came to 4 bases and at J to 13 bases, leaving 12 bases not matched to a gene. The CDR3 DNA sequence: TGTGCCAGCAGCTGGACAGGGGGCCTTAATATGGAACAGTTCTTC. It yields the protein CASSWTGGLNMEQFF.

This chain connects TRBV6-1 to TRBJ2-7, with 7 bases matching TRBD2. The CDR3 loop spans 20 amino acids. Germline loops: CDR1 MNHNS, CDR2 SASEGT. V shed 0 bases and J 0 bases; nucleotides not matched to a gene: 17. The CDR3 region is CASSEAHRGRANYPSYEQYF. Here the CDR3 DNA reads TGTGCCAGCAGTGAAGCGCATCGAGGGAGGGCAAACTACCCCTCCTACGAGCAGTACTTC.

The chain carries TRBV18 and TRBJ1-4; D unresolved. Per germline, CDR1 KGHSH and CDR2 LQKENI. The ends were cut back, 0 bases at V and 5 bases at J, with 10 bases in the middle. The CDR3 spans 15 residues. CDR3 amino acids: CASSPPRGENEKLFF. DNA for the CDR3: TGTGCCAGCTCACCACCTCGGGGAGAGAATGAAAAACTGTTTTTT.